Sequencing of this T cell receptor (beta chain) was carried out in a study of shared clonotypes between healthy human individuals. Study details: The donor group consisted of two women and a few men, aged 18 to 49.

Deep-level running was used for the assay. The material for each subset, its genomic DNA, was split evenly across several immunoSEQ plates. Study processing details: Filtering differed for immunoSEQ, which gave only junction sequences without quality scores. Sequencing was performed with immunoSEQ multiplex PCR; in TCRdb, only in-frame clones are kept and a portion is missing. V and J calls and clone size are as listed in that table; D and trimming were resolved from the DNA. The sample yields some 470,000 clones, approximately 80% seen once. V was cut by 5 bases and J by 4 bases, with 14 bases left in between. Germline CDR1 SGHTA, CDR2 FQGNSA. The CDR3 spans 15 residues.

What was sequenced was PBMCs. This rearrangement joins TRBV7-2 to TRBJ2-2, with unresolved D. The source is a woman aged 35 to 49 in good health. Some clones in this sample may be carry-over from other donors' samples. The CDR3 spells CASSPQVGSTGELFF. In nucleotides, the CDR3 is TGTGCCAGCAGCCCCCAGGTGGGATCCACCGGGGAGCTGTTTTTT.